One and the same sample provided the 10 T cell receptor beta chains below, sequenced in a study of blood T cell repertoires in COVID-19 (dated by TCRdb to the early 2020s). The library was produced with the immunoSEQ multiplex PCR assay. This is the immuneACCESS table as TCRdb keeps it, with only in-frame sequences that have V and J called. A part of the clones is gone; compared with another copy, unresolved V genes explain less than half, and the rest is unexplained. This sample gives 180,000 or so clones in total; roughly 80% of them show up just once. Around 10% of the sample rests with the top ten. Sample: PBMCs or T cells enriched from blood (not recorded which). Receptors were obtained from a middle-aged man who had recovered from COVID-19.

The rearrangement joins TRBV27 to TRBJ2-1; 7 bases match TRBD2. The CDR3 extends over 16 amino acids. Looked up from germline, CDR1 is MNHEY and CDR2 is SMNVEV (reference sequence). Trimming cost V 5 bases and J 0 bases; bases outside gene matches: 7. The DNA of the CDR3 is TGTGCCAGCAGTCGCCATACTAGCGCCTCCTACAATGAGCAGTTCTTC. This sequence encodes CASSRHTSASYNEQFF.

The chain recombines TRBV6-1 with TRBJ2-7; perhaps TRBD2 as D (5 bases). Germline CDR1 MNHNS, CDR2 SASEGT. The V end was cut by 4 bases, the J end by 3 bases, with 13 bases between. This CDR3 contains 14 residues. CDR3: CASSGAGVYYEQYF. CDR3 bases: TGTGCCAGCAGTGGAGCCGGGGTCTACTACGAGCAGTACTTC.

The V call is TRBV11-2, the J call TRBJ2-7; 7 bases are shared with TRBD1. V was clipped by 4 bases and J by 4 bases; unmatched bases: 7. This CDR3 is 14 amino acids long. Germline assignment: CDR1 SGHAT and CDR2 FQNNGV. The CDR3 DNA follows: TGTGCCAGCAGCTCCAGACAGGGCAGGTACGAGCAGTACTTC. It translates to CASSSRQGRYEQYF.

The V call is TRBV6-4, the J call TRBJ2-5; 9 nucleotides match TRBD1. This CDR3 is built from 17 residues. With V trimmed by 6 bases and J by 0 bases, 11 bases remained unmatched. CDR1 is MRHNA and CDR2 is SNTAGT in the germline V gene. The CDR3 DNA reads TGTGCCAGCAGCGAACTAAGGGACAGGGAGTACCAAGAGACCCAGTACTTC. Translated: CASSELRDREYQETQYF.

V usage is TRBV9 and J usage is TRBJ2-1; 12 bases map to TRBD2. Germline CDR1 reads SGDLS; CDR2 reads YYNGEE. The CDR3 runs to 14 residues. Trimming took 4 bases from V and 5 from J; bases not matched to a gene: 1. CDR3 loop: CASSRLAGDNEQFF. The CDR3 region has the DNA TGTGCCAGCAGCCGACTAGCGGGGGACAATGAGCAGTTCTTC.

The chain has TRBV28 and TRBJ2-2, with 11 bases matching TRBD2. This CDR3 has 15 residues. Germline trimming cut 10 bases from V and 4 bases from J; bases unmatched to any gene: 8. Germline CDR1 is MDHEN and CDR2 is SYDVKM. The CDR3 DNA sequence: TGTGCCACCCTCAAGACTAGCGGGGTCACCGGGGAGCTGTTTTTT. Its protein is CATLKTSGVTGELFF. The variable domain in full, completed from reference TRBV28 and TRBJ2-2, reads DVKVTQSSRYLVKRTGEKVFLECVQDMDHENMFWYRQDPGLGLRLIYFSYDVKMKEKGDIPEGYSVSREKKERFSLILESASTNQTSMYLCATLKTSGVTGELFFGEGSRLTVL.

Turning to this clone: The junction does not match germline at one end; this may be a read error. The chain is built from TRBV27 and TRBJ1-2; 12 nucleotides line up with TRBD1. The CDR3 runs 13 residues. Germline CDR1 is MNHEY and CDR2 is SMNVEV (reference sequence). The CDR3 DNA reads TGTGCCAGCAGCGATCCGGGACAGGGGGCTTTGGCATTC. Translating it yields CASSDPGQGALAF.

V usage is TRBV5-1 and J usage is TRBJ2-3, with 8 bases fitting TRBD2. The CDR3 contains 15 residues. The trim removed 2 bases at V and 0 bases at J, leaving 2 bases unmatched. Germline loops: CDR1 SGHRS, CDR2 YFSETQ. The CDR3 region is CASSFLAGSTDTQYF. The CDR3 nucleotides are TGCGCCAGCAGCTTTCTAGCGGGTAGCACAGATACGCAGTATTTT.

The chain has TRBV11-3 and TRBJ2-7; weak D call: TRBD2 (7 bases). The CDR3 is 16 residues long. With 4 bases removed from V and 2 bases from J, the gap between germline ends came to 18 bases. Germline V lookup: CDR1 SGHNT, CDR2 YENEEA. CDR3 sequence: CASSSQEGGSPYEQYF. DNA for the CDR3: TGTGCCAGCAGCTCTCAAGAGGGGGGGTCCCCCTACGAGCAGTACTTC. Complete variable domain (other parts from reference TRBV11-3 and TRBJ2-7): EAGVVQSPRYKIIEKKQPVAFWCNPISGHNTLYWYLQNLGQGPELLIRYENEEAVDDSQLPKDRFSAERLKGVDSTLKIQPAELGDSAVYLCASSSQEGGSPYEQYFGPGTRLTVT.

Written as DNA, the CDR3 is TGTGCCACCAGTGGTGGGACAGGGAACACTGAAGCTTTCTTT. Translated, it gives CATSGGTGNTEAFF. The genes are TRBV24-1 and TRBJ1-1, with 8 bases lining up with TRBD1. From germline, CDR1 is KGHDR and CDR2 SFDVKD. The CDR3 is 14 residues long. The J segment lost 1 base and the V segment lost 5 bases, leaving 2 bases of the junction unmatched.